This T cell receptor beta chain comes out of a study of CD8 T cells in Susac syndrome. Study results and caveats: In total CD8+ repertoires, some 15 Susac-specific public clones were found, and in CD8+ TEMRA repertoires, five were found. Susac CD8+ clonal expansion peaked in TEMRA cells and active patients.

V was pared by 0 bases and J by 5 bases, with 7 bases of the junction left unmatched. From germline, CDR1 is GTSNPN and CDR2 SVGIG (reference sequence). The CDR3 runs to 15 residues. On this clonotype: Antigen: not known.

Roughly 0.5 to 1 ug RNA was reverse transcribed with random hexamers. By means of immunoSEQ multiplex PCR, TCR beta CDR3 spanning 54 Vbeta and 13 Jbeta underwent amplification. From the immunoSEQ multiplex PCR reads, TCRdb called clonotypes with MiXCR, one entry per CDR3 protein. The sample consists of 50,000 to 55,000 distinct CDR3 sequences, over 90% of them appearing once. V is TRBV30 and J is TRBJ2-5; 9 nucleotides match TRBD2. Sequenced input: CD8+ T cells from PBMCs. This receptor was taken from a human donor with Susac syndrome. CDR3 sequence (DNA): TGTGCCTGGAGTGTTGGTGCTAGCGGGGCGGAGACCCAGTACTTC. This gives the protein CAWSVGASGAETQYF.